These T cell receptor beta chains were read from a single sample in a study of blood T cell repertoires in COVID-19. Method: immunoSEQ multiplex PCR; TCRdb's copy keeps in-frame clones and lacks some. Among about 59,000 clones listed, more than 60% were seen once. Sequences were obtained from peripheral blood. These receptor sequences come from a woman aged 50 to 60 with active or convalescent COVID-19. Each CDR3 is given with its conserved first and last residue. A D gene is named only where the DNA matches it firmly. The size field is filled for only some rows; it gives once, few, many or a size class.

NA,TRBV28,NA,TRBJ1-3,TGTGCCAGCAGCCTACAGGAGTCTGGAAACACCATATATTTT,CASSLQESGNTIYF
NA,TRBV19,NA,TRBJ1-5,TGTGCCAGTAGGGAAGGTAGCGGGCCCCAGCATTTT,CASREGSGPQHF
few,TRBV28,NA,TRBJ2-7,TGTGCCAGCAGTCCCAGTTGGGCGGGAAGCTCCTACGAGCAGTACTTC,CASSPSWAGSSYEQYF
NA,TRBV28,TRBD1,TRBJ2-1,TGTGCCAGCAAGGGACAGGGGGCTTACAATGAGCAGTTCTTC,CASKGQGAYNEQFF
NA,TRBV28,NA,TRBJ1-2,TGTGCCAGCAGTTCTCGTCATGGCTACACCTTC,CASSSRHGYTF
many,TRBV6-4,NA,TRBJ1-2,TGTGCCAGCAGTCCAGGGCTCGAGGGGGTCGGTGGCTACACCTTC,CASSPGLEGVGGYTF
NA,TRBV27,NA,TRBJ1-3,TGTGCCAGCAGTTTAGGCGCAGGGGTAAGAAACACCATATATTTT,CASSLGAGVRNTIYF
NA,TRBV2,TRBD1,TRBJ1-6,TGTGCCAGCAGTGAAGAGGGACAGGGGATGGCACCCCTCCACTTT,CASSEEGQGMAPLHF
NA,TRBV5-1,TRBD1,TRBJ1-1,TGCGCCAGCAGCTTGGTGGACAGGGGGAACACTGAAGCTTTCTTT,CASSLVDRGNTEAFF
NA,TRBV4-2,NA,TRBJ2-4,TGTGCCAGCAGCCAAGACGGCAGGGGGGTAAAAAACATTCAGTACTTC,CASSQDGRGVKNIQYF